This T cell receptor (beta chain) comes out of a study of identical twins. Study-level results: Researchers reported excess low generation probability among twin-shared out-of-frame alpha sequences. The presence of invariant MAIT and iNKT cells could partly confound analyses of zero-insertion sequences. Excess sharing between twins was weaker in beta out-of-frame sequences.

The CDR3 consists of 17 residues. Germline V gives CDR1 SGHTA, CDR2 FQGNSA. The V gene end was trimmed by 0 bases and the J gene end by 5 bases; junction bases not matched to a gene: 8. Each CDR3 protein is one row after TCRdb ran MiXCR on the 5' RACE reads. The data show 1.5 million to 2 million distinct CDR3 sequences, about 32% seen once. This clonotype was counted a few times. What it binds is unknown. The sample consisted of cord blood. The V and J genes are TRBV7-2 and TRBJ2-1; 9 bases map to TRBD2. The receptor was isolated from a newborn girl in good health. The CDR3 spells CASSLARWTSEDNEQFF. DNA for the CDR3: TGTGCCAGCAGCTTAGCGCGGTGGACTAGCGAGGACAATGAGCAGTTCTTC.